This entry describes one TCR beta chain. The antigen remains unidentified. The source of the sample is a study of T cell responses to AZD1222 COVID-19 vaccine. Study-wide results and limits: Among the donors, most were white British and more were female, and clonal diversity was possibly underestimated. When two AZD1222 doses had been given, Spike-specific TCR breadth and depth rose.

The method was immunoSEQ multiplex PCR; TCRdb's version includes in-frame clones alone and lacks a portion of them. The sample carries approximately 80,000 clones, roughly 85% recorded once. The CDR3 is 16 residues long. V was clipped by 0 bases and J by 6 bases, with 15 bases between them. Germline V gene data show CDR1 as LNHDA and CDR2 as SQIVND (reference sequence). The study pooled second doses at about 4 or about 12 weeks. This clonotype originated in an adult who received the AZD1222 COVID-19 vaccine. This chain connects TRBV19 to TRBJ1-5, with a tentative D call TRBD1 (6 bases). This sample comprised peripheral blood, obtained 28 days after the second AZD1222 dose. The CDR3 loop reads CASSIDSVGGLQPQHF. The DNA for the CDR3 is TGTGCCAGTAGTATAGATTCGGTCGGGGGCCTTCAGCCCCAGCATTTT.